These T cell receptor beta chains were read from a single sample in a study of blood T cells in healthy people across ages. Each CDR3 protein gets one entry after TCRdb re-called the 5' RACE reads with MiXCR. The table has more than 700,000 distinct CDR3 sequences, roughly 53% seen once. The material sequenced was blood. The receptors originated from a man older than 75 in good health. Both conserved end residues are part of each CDR3. The D gene is left open where the match is weak. Only some rows state a clone size, as once, few, many or a class for expanded clones.

TRBJ2-3 NA TRBV4-2 TRBD2 TGTGTCAGCAGCCTCAGACTAGCGGGAGGCACAGATACGCAGTATTTT CVSSLRLAGGTDTQYF
TRBJ1-1 NA TRBV20-1 NA TGCAGTGCTAGAAAACAGAATGAAGCTTTCTTT CSARKQNEAFF
TRBJ2-1 NA TRBV7-8 TRBD2 TGTGCCAGCAGCTTAGCCACTAGCGTTGAGCAGTTCTTC CASSLATSVEQFF
TRBJ2-1 NA TRBV20-1 TRBD2 TGCAGTGCTAGAGGTAGCGGGAGGGCCTTCTTCAGCTCCTACAATGAGCAGTTCTTC CSARGSGRAFFSSYNEQFF
TRBJ2-1 NA TRBV5-1 NA TGCGCCAGCAGCCAGGCGGATCCCTTCAATGAGCAGTTCTTC CASSQADPFNEQFF
TRBJ1-5 NA TRBV12-3/TRBV12-4 TRBD1 TGTGCCAGCAGCTCCTACAGGGGAAGCAATCAGCCCCAGCATTTT CASSSYRGSNQPQHF
TRBJ2-7 few TRBV2 TRBD2 TGTGCCAGCAGTTATACACTAGCGGCAGGTTACGAGCAGTACTTC CASSYTLAAGYEQYF
TRBJ2-1 NA TRBV5-1 NA TGCGCCAGCAGCGCCGAGCCTCTAAGTGAGCAGTTCTTC CASSAEPLSEQFF
TRBJ2-1 NA TRBV12-3/TRBV12-4 NA TGTGCCAGCACCCAAAGGGTGGTCAATGAGCAGTTCTTC CASTQRVVNEQFF
TRBJ2-1 NA TRBV24-1 NA TGTGCCACCAGTGATCCTCAGGCGGGGCAGTTCTTC CATSDPQAGQFF